These T cell receptor beta chains were read from a single sample in a study of blood T cell repertoires in COVID-19. The table came from immunoSEQ multiplex PCR; TCRdb's copy has only in-frame clones and leaves some out. This table has about 100,000 clones, about 90% appearing once. Material: peripheral blood. Source of these receptors: a man between 18 and 29 years old with COVID-19, enrolled during active disease. The conserved cysteine and the conserved F or W are not part of the CDR3 here.

V gene | CDR3 protein
TRBV24-1 | ATSDLRQGLMNTEAF
TRBV30 | AWTPGGELF
TRBV7-9 | ASRARTSGRAGEQF
TRBV28 | ASSLGLAGSYEQY
TRBV18 | ASSPGGLAGAYEQY
TRBV19 | ASRVYHGGYNEQF
TRBV9 | ASSVVERDTYEQY
TRBV27 | ASSSRGSTQY
TRBV18 | ASSPSSHTSYEQY
TRBV3-1/TRBV3-2 | ASSLTGTLAKNIQY
TRBV6-5 | ASSYGTGGETQY
TRBV4-1 | ASSQGQGLNTGELF
TRBV25-1 | ASIRPFGTGGQEPQH
TRBV24-1 | AARQGGSYNEQF
TRBV7-9 | ASSYRGRGAYEQY
TRBV29-1 | SVEDRAWSGNTIY
TRBV5-1 | ASSSQVGRYNSPLH
TRBV9 | ASSRTTREETQY
TRBV20-1 | SAGHSYGYT
TRBV28 | ASSSPREHRHGYT
TRBV5-4 | ASSAYHRGEAF
TRBV7-9 | ASSLSLGGRGAF